The clone carrying this T cell receptor (beta chain) was seen once. No antigen is known for it. With 3 bases removed from V and 0 bases from J, the gap between germline ends came to 12 bases. This CDR3 has 15 residues. The germline CDR1 and CDR2 sequences are MNHEY and SMNVEV (reference sequence). Here immunoSEQ multiplex PCR was the method, and the copy in TCRdb shows in-frame clones only, minus some. The table has approximately 500,000 clones, 90% to 96% seen once. The sample originates from a study of shared clonotypes between healthy human individuals. Broader study findings: Compared with memory subsets, naive subsets generally had larger estimated richness. Relative to their counterparts shared across all four donors, non-shared clonotypes exhibited diminished generation probabilities.

This TCR came from a woman aged 30 to 39 in good health. Sequenced material: naive CD4+ T cells sorted from blood. As for subset: CD45RA+ positively selected. The chain combines TRBV27 with TRBJ2-7; perhaps TRBD1 as D (6 bases). The CDR3 DNA reads TGTGCCAGCAGTTTGACGGGCAGGGGCTCCTACGAGCAGTACTTC. It codes for CASSLTGRGSYEQYF.